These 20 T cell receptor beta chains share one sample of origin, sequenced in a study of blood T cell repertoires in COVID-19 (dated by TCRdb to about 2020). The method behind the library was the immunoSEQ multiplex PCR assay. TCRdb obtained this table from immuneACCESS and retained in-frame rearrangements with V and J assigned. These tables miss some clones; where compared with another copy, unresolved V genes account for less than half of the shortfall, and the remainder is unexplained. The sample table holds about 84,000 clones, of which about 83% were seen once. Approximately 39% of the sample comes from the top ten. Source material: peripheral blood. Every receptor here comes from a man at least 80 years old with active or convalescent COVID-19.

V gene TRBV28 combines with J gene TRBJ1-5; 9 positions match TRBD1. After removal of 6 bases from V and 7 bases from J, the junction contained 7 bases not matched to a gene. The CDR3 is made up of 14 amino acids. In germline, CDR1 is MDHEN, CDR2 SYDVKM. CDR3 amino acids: CASSSTGGRQPQHF. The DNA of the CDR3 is TGTGCCAGCAGCTCGACAGGGGGGAGGCAGCCCCAGCATTTT. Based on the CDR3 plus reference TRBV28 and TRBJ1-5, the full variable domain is DVKVTQSSRYLVKRTGEKVFLECVQDMDHENMFWYRQDPGLGLRLIYFSYDVKMKEKGDIPEGYSVSREKKERFSLILESASTNQTSMYLCASSSTGGRQPQHFGDGTRLSIL.

The CDR3 DNA is TGTGCCAGCTCACCTGACACGAGCTCCTATAATTCACCCCTCCACTTT. It is translated as CASSPDTSSYNSPLHF. This rearrangement joins TRBV18 to TRBJ1-6, with D unclear. Between the trimmed V and J ends, which lost 3 bases and 0 bases, there was a span of 9 bases. There are 16 residues in the CDR3. Per the germline V gene, CDR1 is KGHSH and CDR2 is LQKENI.

As DNA, the CDR3 is TGTGCCAGCACCACCCGACAGGGGGTCACTGAAGCTTTCTTT. It yields the protein CASTTRQGVTEAFF. The chain uses TRBV7-2 and TRBJ1-1, with 9 positions matching TRBD1. J was trimmed by 4 bases and V by 7 bases; bases with no gene match: 7. Germline lookup yields CDR1 SGHTA and CDR2 FQGNSA. The CDR3 has 14 residues.

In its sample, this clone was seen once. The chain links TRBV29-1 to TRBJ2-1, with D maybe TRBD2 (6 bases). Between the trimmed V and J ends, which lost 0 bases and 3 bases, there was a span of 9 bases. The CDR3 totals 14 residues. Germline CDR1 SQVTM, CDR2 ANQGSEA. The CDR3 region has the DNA TGCAGCGTTGAAGATACGGGAGTCTACAATGAGCAGTTCTTC. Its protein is CSVEDTGVYNEQFF.

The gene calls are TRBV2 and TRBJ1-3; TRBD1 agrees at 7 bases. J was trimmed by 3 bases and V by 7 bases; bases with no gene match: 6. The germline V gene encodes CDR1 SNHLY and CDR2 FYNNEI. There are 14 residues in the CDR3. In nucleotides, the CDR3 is TGTGCCAGCACCGGCGACAGGGTTGGAAACACCATATATTTT. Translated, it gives CASTGDRVGNTIYF.

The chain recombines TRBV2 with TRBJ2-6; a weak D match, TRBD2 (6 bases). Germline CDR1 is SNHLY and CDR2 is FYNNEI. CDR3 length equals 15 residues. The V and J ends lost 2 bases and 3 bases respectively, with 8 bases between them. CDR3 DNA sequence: TGTGCCAGCAGTGAAATGGGAGGTGGGGCCAACGTCCTGACTTTC. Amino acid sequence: CASSEMGGGANVLTF.

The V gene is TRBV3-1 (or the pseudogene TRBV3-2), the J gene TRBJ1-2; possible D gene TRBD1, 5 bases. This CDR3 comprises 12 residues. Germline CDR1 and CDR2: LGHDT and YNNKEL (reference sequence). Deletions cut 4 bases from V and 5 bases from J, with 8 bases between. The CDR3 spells CASSPGLYGYTF. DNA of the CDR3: TGTGCCAGCAGCCCGGGACTTTATGGCTACACCTTC.

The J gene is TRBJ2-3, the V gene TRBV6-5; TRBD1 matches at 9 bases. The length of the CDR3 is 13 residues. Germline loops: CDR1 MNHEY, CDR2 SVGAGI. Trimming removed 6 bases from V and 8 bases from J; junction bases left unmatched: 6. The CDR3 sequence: CASRGQGRGTQYF. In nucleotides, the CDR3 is TGTGCCAGCAGAGGACAGGGGCGCGGTACGCAGTATTTT.

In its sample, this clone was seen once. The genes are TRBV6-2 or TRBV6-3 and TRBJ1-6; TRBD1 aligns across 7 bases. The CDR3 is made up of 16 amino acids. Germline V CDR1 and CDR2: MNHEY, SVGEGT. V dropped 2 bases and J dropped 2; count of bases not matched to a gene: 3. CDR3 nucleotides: TGTGCCAGCAGTTACGACGGGACAGCCTATAATTCACCCCTCCACTTT. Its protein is CASSYDGTAYNSPLHF.

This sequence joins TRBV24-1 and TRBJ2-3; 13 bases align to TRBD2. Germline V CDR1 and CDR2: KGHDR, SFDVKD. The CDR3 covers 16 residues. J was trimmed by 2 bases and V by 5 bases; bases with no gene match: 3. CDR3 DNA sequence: TGTGCCACCAGTGGCACTAGCGGGGGGGACACAGATACGCAGTATTTT. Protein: CATSGTSGGDTDTQYF.

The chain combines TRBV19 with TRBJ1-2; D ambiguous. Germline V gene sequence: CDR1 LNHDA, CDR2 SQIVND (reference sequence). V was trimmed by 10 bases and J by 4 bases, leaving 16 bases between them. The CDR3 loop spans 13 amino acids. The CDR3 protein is CATRPRGGYGYTF. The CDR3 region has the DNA TGTGCCACTAGGCCGCGGGGTGGCTATGGCTACACCTTC.

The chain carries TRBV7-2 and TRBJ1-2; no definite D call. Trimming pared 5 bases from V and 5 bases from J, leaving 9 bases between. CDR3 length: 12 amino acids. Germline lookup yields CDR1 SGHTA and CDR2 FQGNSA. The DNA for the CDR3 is TGTGCCAGCAGCCTGCGAACTTATGGCTACACCTTC. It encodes CASSLRTYGYTF.

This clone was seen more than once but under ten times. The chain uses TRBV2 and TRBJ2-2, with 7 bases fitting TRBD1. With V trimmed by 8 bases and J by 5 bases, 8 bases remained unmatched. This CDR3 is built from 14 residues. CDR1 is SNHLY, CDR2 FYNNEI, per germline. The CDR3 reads CASSGQRSTGELFF. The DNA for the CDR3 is TGTGCCAGCTCGGGACAGAGGTCGACCGGGGAGCTGTTTTTT.

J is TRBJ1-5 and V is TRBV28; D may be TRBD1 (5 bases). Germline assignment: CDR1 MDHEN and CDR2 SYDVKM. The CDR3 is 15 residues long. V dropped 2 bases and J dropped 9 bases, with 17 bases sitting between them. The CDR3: CASSLADGQGWPQHF. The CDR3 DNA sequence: TGTGCCAGCAGTTTAGCGGACGGACAAGGCTGGCCCCAGCATTTT.

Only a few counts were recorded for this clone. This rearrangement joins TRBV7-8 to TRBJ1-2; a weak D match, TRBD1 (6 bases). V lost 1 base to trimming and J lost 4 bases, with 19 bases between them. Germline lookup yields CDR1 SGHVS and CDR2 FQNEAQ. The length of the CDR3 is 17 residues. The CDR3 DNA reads TGTGCCAGCAGCTTAGATCCTGGGCAGGGACAATTCTATGGCTACACCTTC. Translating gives CASSLDPGQGQFYGYTF.

The CDR3 DNA reads as TGTGCCAGCAGCGTAGCGGGGGGGCAAGAGACCCAGTACTTC. Amino acids: CASSVAGGQETQYF. The chain is built from TRBV9 and TRBJ2-5, with TRBD2 matching over 8 bases. Germline V CDR1 and CDR2: SGDLS, YYNGEE. After removal of 0 bases from V and 2 bases from J, the junction contained 0 bases not matched to a gene. The CDR3 is 14 amino acids.

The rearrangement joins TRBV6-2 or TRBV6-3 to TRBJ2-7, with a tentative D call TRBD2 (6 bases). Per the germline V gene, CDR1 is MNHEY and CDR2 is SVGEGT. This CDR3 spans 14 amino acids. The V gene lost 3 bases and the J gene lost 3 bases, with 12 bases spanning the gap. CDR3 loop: CASSYEISGYEQYF. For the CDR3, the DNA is TGTGCCAGCAGTTATGAGATTAGCGGCTACGAGCAGTACTTC.

The CDR3 DNA reads TGCGCCAGCAGGGGAAGAGACAGGGGTTCCGGGGAGCTGTTTTTT. Translated: CASRGRDRGSGELFF. V usage is TRBV4-1 and J usage is TRBJ2-2; TRBD1 matches at 8 bases. Germline CDR1 is MGHRA and CDR2 is YSYEKL. This CDR3 has 15 amino acids. V shed 6 bases, J shed 6 bases, and the junction held 9 bases outside the gene matches.

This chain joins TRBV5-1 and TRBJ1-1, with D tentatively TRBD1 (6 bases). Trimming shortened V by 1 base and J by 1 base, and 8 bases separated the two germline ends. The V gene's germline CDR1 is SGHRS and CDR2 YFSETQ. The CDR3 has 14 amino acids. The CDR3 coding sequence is TGCGCCAGCAGCTTGACGGACAGGAACACTGAAGCTTTCTTT. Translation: CASSLTDRNTEAFF.

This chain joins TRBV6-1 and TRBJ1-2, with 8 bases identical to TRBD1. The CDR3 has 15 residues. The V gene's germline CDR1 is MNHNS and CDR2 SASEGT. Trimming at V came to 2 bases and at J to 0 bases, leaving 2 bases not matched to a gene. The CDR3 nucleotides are TGTGCCAGCAGTGAACAGGGGGCGTCTAACTATGGCTACACCTTC. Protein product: CASSEQGASNYGYTF.